The 23 T cell receptor beta chains below come from one sample, sequenced in a study of blood T cell repertoires in COVID-19 (dated by TCRdb to 2020 to 2021). Library construction relied on the immunoSEQ multiplex PCR assay. TCRdb mirrors the immuneACCESS table, restricted to in-frame sequences. Some clones are absent from its copies; in checked studies, under half trace to an unresolved V gene, and the reason for the others is unknown. The sample table lists about 220,000 clones, roughly 90% of them with a count of one. Together, the top ten hold just over 2.5% of the sample. The specimen was PBMCs or T cells enriched from blood (not recorded which). Receptors were obtained from a woman aged 30 to 39 who had recovered from COVID-19.

The chain combines TRBV12-3 or TRBV12-4 with TRBJ1-1; D perhaps matches TRBD1 (5 bases). V lost 8 bases, J lost 6 bases, and 16 bases lay in between. The CDR3 totals 13 residues. CDR3: CASSGEGMSEAFF. CDR3 nucleotides: TGTGCCAGCTCGGGGGAGGGAATGTCTGAAGCTTTCTTT.

This clone was picked up one time. This chain links TRBV5-1 with TRBJ2-5, with D maybe TRBD1 (5 bases). The CDR3 length is 14 residues. V shed 0 bases and J shed 5 bases, with 11 bases lying between them. Germline V lookup: CDR1 SGHRS, CDR2 YFSETQ. The CDR3 nucleotides read TGCGCCAGCAGCTTGGTGGGCCCAGGGGAGACCCAGTACTTC. Translated, it gives CASSLVGPGETQYF.

This clone has a handful of counts. The gene calls are TRBV3-1 (or the pseudogene TRBV3-2) and TRBJ2-7, with TRBD2 identical over 10 bases. The CDR3 is 16 residues long. In germline, CDR1 is LGHDT, CDR2 YNNKEL (reference sequence). V was clipped by 4 bases and J by 7 bases; unmatched bases: 13. The CDR3 loop is CASSPAGAGGSSEQYF. Written as DNA, the CDR3 is TGTGCCAGCAGCCCCGCCGGAGCGGGGGGGTCTTCGGAGCAGTACTTC.

The V gene is TRBV7-6, the J gene TRBJ2-2; the D gene is possibly TRBD2 (7 bases). The V end lost 5 bases, the J end lost 1 base, and 20 bases lay between the germline ends. Germline loops: CDR1 SGHVS, CDR2 FNYEAQ. The length of the CDR3 is 18 residues. The CDR3 protein is CASSTDFWGGLNTGELFF. The CDR3 bases are TGTGCCAGCAGCACAGATTTCTGGGGGGGCCTGAACACCGGGGAGCTGTTTTTT.

This clone is a singleton in its sample. V and J are TRBV14 and TRBJ1-1, with D unclear. V dropped 0 bases and J dropped 4 bases, with 12 bases sitting between them. The CDR3 runs to 15 residues. Germline CDR1 is SGHDN and CDR2 is FVKESK. The CDR3 loop is CASSQDVFWATEAFF. The CDR3 DNA reads TGTGCCAGCAGCCAAGATGTTTTCTGGGCCACTGAAGCTTTCTTT.

The gene calls are TRBV29-1 and TRBJ1-6; the D is unclear. CDR1 and CDR2 (germline): SQVTM, ANQGSEA. Trimming cost V 4 bases and J 4 bases, with 8 bases left between them. The CDR3 consists of 13 residues. The CDR3 protein is CSVGAGYNSPLHF. The CDR3 nucleotides read TGCAGCGTTGGAGCAGGATATAATTCACCCCTCCACTTT.

J is TRBJ1-6 and V is TRBV19; a weak D match, TRBD1 (6 bases). V lost 3 bases to trimming and J lost 7 bases, with 16 bases between them. Germline CDR1 reads LNHDA; CDR2 reads SQIVND (reference sequence). The CDR3 runs 16 residues. CDR3 DNA: TGTGCCAGTAGTATGGGTGGCAGGGGCTTAAATTCACCCCTCCACTTT. It specifies CASSMGGRGLNSPLHF. Full variable domain (outside the CDR3, taken from reference TRBV19 and TRBJ1-6): DGGITQSPKYLFRKEGQNVTLSCEQNLNHDAMYWYRQDPGQGLRLIYYSQIVNDFQKGDIAEGYSVSREKKESFPLTVTSAQKNPTAFYLCASSMGGRGLNSPLHFGNGTRLTVT.

The rearrangement joins TRBV7-9 to TRBJ1-1, with D uncertain. The germline V and J ends were trimmed by 5 bases and 0 bases, with 7 bases remaining between them. Germline CDR1 SEHNR, CDR2 FQNEAQ (reference sequence). This CDR3 has 13 residues. Here the CDR3 reads CASSPTMNTEAFF. The CDR3, as DNA: TGTGCCAGCAGCCCGACTATGAACACTGAAGCTTTCTTT.

V gene TRBV7-9 combines with J gene TRBJ1-2; D is undetermined. Germline V gene data show CDR1 as SEHNR and CDR2 as FQNEAQ (reference sequence). The ends were cut back, 6 bases at V and 6 bases at J, with 14 bases in the middle. The CDR3 consists of 13 residues. The CDR3 spells CASSFGEGNGYTF. For the CDR3, the DNA is TGTGCCAGCAGTTTCGGGGAGGGAAATGGCTACACCTTC.

The rearrangement uses TRBV6-6 and TRBJ1-6; D is possibly TRBD1 (6 bases). The CDR3 has 14 amino acids. Between the trimmed V and J ends, which lost 6 bases and 8 bases, there was a span of 14 bases. Germline CDR1 reads MNHNY; CDR2 reads SVGAGI (reference sequence). This CDR3 is CASRDRDTYSPLHF. For the CDR3, the DNA is TGTGCCAGCAGAGACCGGGACACTTATTCACCCCTCCACTTT.

V and J are TRBV5-1 and TRBJ2-5; 7 bases map to TRBD2. CDR3 size: 16 residues. J was trimmed by 5 bases and V by 3 bases; bases with no gene match: 13. Germline lookup yields CDR1 SGHRS and CDR2 YFSETQ. CDR3 bases: TGCGCCAGCAGCTGGGGGGGACCAAGAGTACAGGAGACCCAGTACTTC. Protein sequence: CASSWGGPRVQETQYF. The full variable domain, in which reference TRBV5-1 and TRBJ2-5 provide the parts outside the CDR3, is KAGVTQTPRYLIKTRGQQVTLSCSPISGHRSVSWYQQTPGQGLQFLFEYFSETQRNKGNFPGRFSGRQFSNSRSEMNVSTLELGDSALYLCASSWGGPRVQETQYFGPGTRLLVL.

The chain uses TRBV10-3 and TRBJ1-1; D gene ambiguous. CDR3 length equals 12 residues. V was clipped by 3 bases and J by 4 bases, with 6 bases between them. From germline, CDR1 is ENHRY and CDR2 SYGVKD. The CDR3 DNA sequence: TGTGCCATCAGTGAAGCGCCCACTGAAGCTTTCTTT. Its translation: CAISEAPTEAFF.

This clone appeared once. The chain recombines TRBV5-6 with TRBJ1-1; a weak D match, TRBD1 (6 bases). The CDR3 has 13 amino acids. The germline V gene has CDR1 SGHDT and CDR2 YYEEEE. V lost 4 bases, J lost 6 bases, and 13 bases lay in between. For the CDR3, the DNA is TGTGCCAGCAGCAGTATGGGACATCCTGAAGCTTTCTTT. Translated: CASSSMGHPEAFF.

The chain couples TRBV5-6 to TRBJ2-7; possible D gene TRBD1, 6 bases. CDR1 is SGHDT and CDR2 is YYEEEE in the germline V gene. V was pared by 6 bases and J by 3 bases, with 10 bases between. The CDR3 is made up of 12 amino acids. CDR3 coding DNA: TGTGCCAGCAACTTACAGGGCTACGAGCAGTACTTC. It is translated as CASNLQGYEQYF.

This clone has just a few counts. The chain couples TRBV7-6 to TRBJ2-1; the match to TRBD2 covers 7 bases. V was pared by 3 bases and J by 7 bases, with 15 bases of the junction left unmatched. The germline CDR1 and CDR2 sequences are SGHVS and FNYEAQ. The length of the CDR3 is 17 residues. The CDR3: CASSFAVGAGPGNEQFF. CDR3 nucleotide sequence: TGTGCCAGCAGCTTCGCCGTGGGAGCGGGGCCGGGGAATGAGCAGTTCTTC.

The rearrangement uses TRBV18 and TRBJ2-3, with 8 bases identical to TRBD2. The V gene end was trimmed by 3 bases and the J gene end by 6 bases; junction bases not matched to a gene: 8. The CDR3 consists of 15 residues. The germline V gene has CDR1 KGHSH and CDR2 LQKENI. The CDR3 coding sequence is TGTGCCAGCTCACCCCCGGGCGGGGGGAAGGATACGCAGTATTTT. Translated, it gives CASSPPGGGKDTQYF.

The chain recombines TRBV9 with TRBJ1-2; no reliable D call. The CDR3 has 14 residues. Germline V lookup: CDR1 SGDLS, CDR2 YYNGEE. V lost 4 bases, J lost 5 bases, and 15 bases lay in between. CDR3 coding DNA: TGTGCCAGCAGCACTAGGACGGGAACTTATGGCTACACCTTC. This sequence encodes CASSTRTGTYGYTF.

This chain joins TRBV7-2 and TRBJ1-5; D is possibly TRBD1 (6 bases). The CDR3 is made up of 14 amino acids. V gave up 2 bases and J gave up 5 bases, with 10 bases separating them. Germline loops: CDR1 SGHTA, CDR2 FQGNSA. CDR3 protein: CASSLKRQDQPQHF. Written as DNA, the CDR3 is TGTGCCAGCAGCTTAAAGAGACAGGATCAGCCCCAGCATTTT.

The chain links TRBV19 to TRBJ1-5, with D possibly matching TRBD1 (5 bases). CDR3 size: 19 residues. V lost 6 bases, J lost 4 bases, and 28 bases lay in between. Germline-derived CDR1 and CDR2 are LNHDA and SQIVND (reference sequence). The CDR3: CASSGGGLSVTSKNQPQHF. The CDR3 bases are TGTGCCAGTAGCGGTGGGGGACTGTCGGTAACCTCCAAGAATCAGCCCCAGCATTTT. The full variable domain, in which reference TRBV19 and TRBJ1-5 provide the parts outside the CDR3, is DGGITQSPKYLFRKEGQNVTLSCEQNLNHDAMYWYRQDPGQGLRLIYYSQIVNDFQKGDIAEGYSVSREKKESFPLTVTSAQKNPTAFYLCASSGGGLSVTSKNQPQHFGDGTRLSIL.

The V gene is TRBV10-1, the J gene TRBJ2-7, with 8 bases matching TRBD1. The V segment lost 3 bases and the J segment 2 bases; nucleotides outside the gene matches: 6. The germline gives CDR1 WNHNN, CDR2 SYGVQD (reference sequence). There are 15 residues in the CDR3. This chain's CDR3 is CASSEGQGIAYEQYF. In DNA, the CDR3 is TGCGCCAGCAGTGAAGGACAGGGTATAGCCTACGAGCAGTACTTC.

V and J are TRBV7-3 and TRBJ2-3; D is ambiguous. Germline V gives CDR1 SGHTA, CDR2 FQGTGA. The CDR3 sequence is 13 residues long. Trimming pared 6 bases from V and 6 bases from J, leaving 13 bases between. CDR3 coding DNA: TGTGCCAGCAGAAACACCACCTCGGATACGCAGTATTTT. This translates into CASRNTTSDTQYF.

This chain uses TRBV4-1 with TRBJ2-7, with 12 bases lining up with TRBD1. Germline CDR1 MGHRA, CDR2 YSYEKL. The CDR3 contains 14 residues. V lost 4 bases to trimming and J lost 5 bases; unmatched junction nucleotides: 3. The chain's CDR3 is CASSPGQGADEQYF. Written as DNA, the CDR3 is TGCGCCAGCAGCCCGGGACAGGGGGCTGACGAGCAGTACTTC.

The rearrangement joins TRBV6-5 to TRBJ1-1; no definite D call. Deletions cut 6 bases from V and 2 bases from J, with 13 bases between. Germline V lookup: CDR1 MNHEY, CDR2 SVGAGI. This CDR3 region has 14 residues. The CDR3 is CASRPPRYNTEAFF. The CDR3 DNA follows: TGTGCCAGCAGACCCCCACGGTACAACACTGAAGCTTTCTTT.